This T cell receptor beta chain was captured by sequencing in a study of blood T cell repertoires in COVID-19 (dated by TCRdb to about 2020). Study-level background: The collaborator samples originated in the United States, Italy and Spain and spanned the acute and convalescent phases of COVID-19. Sample metadata almost always included a de-identified subject ID, COVID-19 status, age in years and sex. The prospective study material was composed of cDNA or gDNA derived from T cells, B-cell-depleted T cells, or PBMCs. Where available, HLA class I and class II types were taken from metadata supplied by the sample provider and were not determined by assay-based typing. A freely available public database, intended as a resource for researchers studying the immune response to SARS-CoV-2, is where the repertoires were released. The samples were drawn from the first 160 participants of the ongoing ImmuneRACE study and from 1,200 or so subjects provided by 6 global collaborators. Subjects who had been exposed to COVID-19, were actively infected with it, or had recovered from it provided the deeply sampled blood TCRbeta repertoires that made up the dataset. Findings and caveats that apply to the study as a whole: The amount of clinical and demographic metadata varied by source and participant and was provided uncurated.

Clipping removes 5 bases from V and 1 base from J, with 4 as the unmatched junction base count. From the germline V gene (reference sequence), CDR1 is MNHNY and CDR2 is SVGAGI. The CDR3 sequence holds 14 residues, the cysteine and phenylalanine included. The entry retains the CDR3 DNA only, 42 bases that are in frame from base 1. Comment on this clone: No antigen is known for it. Per-base qualities were not stored, and no clone one base away is much larger.

TCRbeta CDR3 regions were amplified from genomic DNA using the immunoSEQ Assay, a bias-controlled multiplex PCR. The authors' pipeline ran thus. Within the assay, amplification of reference gene primers was used to estimate how many nucleated cells each sample contained. To quantify the absolute abundance of each unique TCRbeta CDR3 rearrangement, sequence reads were collapsed and filtered. For each sample, productive Simpson clonality was calculated by taking the square root of Simpson's diversity index across productive rearrangements. TCRdb's version of the immuneACCESS table is confined to in-frame rearrangements and falls short of the full clone set. An unresolved V gene accounts for under half of the shortfall where checked; the remainder is of unknown origin. V and J calls and clone size are as listed in that table; D and trimming were resolved from the DNA. The sample yields 50,000 to 75,000 clones; about 90% were counted once. Jointly, the top ten make up roughly a fifth of the sample.

Collaborating institutions collected whole blood in K2EDTA tubes following their own protocols. For TCRbeta analysis, collaborator samples were shipped as frozen whole blood, as isolated PBMCs, or as DNA extracted from either sample type. The sequence came from a woman aged 45-59 years with active or convalescent COVID-19. This chain is built from TRBV6-6 and TRBJ1-2; the central 7 bases match TRBD1. What was sequenced was peripheral blood. The CDR3 protein is CASSGWDSNYGYTF. The DNA sequence reads TGTGCCAGCAGTGGATGGGACAGTAACTATGGCTACACCTTC.